This T cell receptor beta chain stems from a study of T cell repertoires in ileal Crohn's disease. In the study overall: About half of patients got postoperative therapy: under 12 thiopurines, around 19 anti-TNF. Whole-study findings and limits: Endoscopic recurrence occurred in every patient whose clonality exceeded 26.8%. Active smokers at surgery had more clonal expansions than non-smokers.

For this clone: Its specificity is not known.

The CDR3 contains 13 residues. Germline CDR1 SGDLS, CDR2 YYNGEE. The V and J ends lost 3 bases and 5 bases, in that order; junction bases with no gene match: 2. Described time point: proximal margin of the surgical specimen (macroscopically non-inflamed). Using immunoSEQ multiplex PCR, the repertoire was profiled, and TCRdb retains in-frame clones only, with some absent. The top ten clones hold approximately 28% of a sample with approximately 7,300 clones, 78% of them seen once. Sequencing was performed on ileal tissue. The clonotype comes from an adult with Crohn's disease. The gene calls are TRBV9 and TRBJ1-1; 9 nucleotides align to TRBD1. The CDR3 region is CASSGDRVTEAFF. The DNA for the CDR3 is TGTGCCAGCAGCGGGGACAGGGTAACTGAAGCTTTCTTT.